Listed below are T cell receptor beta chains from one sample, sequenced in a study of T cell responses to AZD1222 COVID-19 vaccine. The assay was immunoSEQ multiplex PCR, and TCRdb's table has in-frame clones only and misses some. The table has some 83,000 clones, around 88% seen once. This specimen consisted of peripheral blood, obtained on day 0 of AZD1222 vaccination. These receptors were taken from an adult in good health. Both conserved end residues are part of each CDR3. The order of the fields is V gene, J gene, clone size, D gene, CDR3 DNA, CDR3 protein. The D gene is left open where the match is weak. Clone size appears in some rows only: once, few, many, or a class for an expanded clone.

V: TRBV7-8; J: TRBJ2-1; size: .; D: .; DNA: TGTGCCAGCAGTCCTGGGGGGGCCGACAATGAGCAGTTCTTC; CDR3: CASSPGGADNEQFF
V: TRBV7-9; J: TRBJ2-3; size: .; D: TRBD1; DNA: TGTGCCAGCAGCTACCCTGAGGGGGACAGGGTCCTAACTACGCAGTATTTT; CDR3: CASSYPEGDRVLTTQYF
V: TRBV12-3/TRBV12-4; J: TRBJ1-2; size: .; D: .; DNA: TGTGCCAGCGGCGGATATGGCTACACCTTC; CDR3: CASGGYGYTF
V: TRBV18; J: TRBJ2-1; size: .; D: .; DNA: TGTGCCAGCTCACTAGCGGCATACTCCTACAATGAGCAGTTCTTC; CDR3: CASSLAAYSYNEQFF
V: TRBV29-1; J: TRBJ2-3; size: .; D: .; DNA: TGCAGCACAAAGAAGGGGACTAGCACAGATACGCAGTATTTT; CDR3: CSTKKGTSTDTQYF
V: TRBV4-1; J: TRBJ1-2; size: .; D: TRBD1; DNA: TGCGCCAGCAGCCAGGGGACAGGGAAGTATGGCTACACCTTC; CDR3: CASSQGTGKYGYTF
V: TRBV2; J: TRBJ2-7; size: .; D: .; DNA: TGTGCCAGCCTCCTTATGGGAATGGGCTCCGAGCAGTACTTC; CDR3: CASLLMGMGSEQYF
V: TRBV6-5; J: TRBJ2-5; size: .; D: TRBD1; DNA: TGTGCCAGTGGGAGACAGGGTTGGCTAGAGACCCAGTACTTC; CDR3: CASGRQGWLETQYF
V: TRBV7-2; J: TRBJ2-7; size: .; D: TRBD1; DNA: TGTGCCAGCAGCTTAGCGGGACAGTCCTACGAGCAGTACTTC; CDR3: CASSLAGQSYEQYF
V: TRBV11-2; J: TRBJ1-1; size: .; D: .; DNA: TGTGCCAGCAGCCGGACACCGAACACTGAAGCTTTCTTT; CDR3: CASSRTPNTEAFF
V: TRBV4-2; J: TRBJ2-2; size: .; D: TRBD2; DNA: TGTGCCAGCAGCCAAGATCCGCGGGGGGGCACCGGGGAGCTGTTTTTT; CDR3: CASSQDPRGGTGELFF
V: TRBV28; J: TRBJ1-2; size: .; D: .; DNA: TGTGCCAGCAGTTTATATAGTAGGGTGAGCGGTGGCTACACCTTC; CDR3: CASSLYSRVSGGYTF
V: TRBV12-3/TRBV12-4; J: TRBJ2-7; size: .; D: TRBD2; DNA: TGTGCCAGCTCGCGGGGGTACCTTTACGAGCAGTACTTC; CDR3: CASSRGYLYEQYF
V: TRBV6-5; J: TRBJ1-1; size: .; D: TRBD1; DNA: TGTGCCAGCGATCGGGACAGGGGGAGCACTGAAGCTTTCTTT; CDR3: CASDRDRGSTEAFF
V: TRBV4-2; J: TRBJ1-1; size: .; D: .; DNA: TGTGCCAGCAGCCAAATCAATGTGCCAGGGTCCACTCTGAACACTGAAGCTTTCTTT; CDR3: CASSQINVPGSTLNTEAFF
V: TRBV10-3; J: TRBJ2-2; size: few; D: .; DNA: TGTGCCATCAGTGAGGCCCCGAGCGGACCCCACACCGGGGAGCTGTTTTTT; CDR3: CAISEAPSGPHTGELFF
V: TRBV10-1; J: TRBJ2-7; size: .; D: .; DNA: TGCGCCAGCATTGTAATAGTTCGATACGAGCAGTACTTC; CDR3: CASIVIVRYEQYF
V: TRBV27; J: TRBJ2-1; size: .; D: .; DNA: TGTGCCAGCAGTTCCCCGGTAGGCACTGAGCAGTTCTTC; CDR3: CASSSPVGTEQFF
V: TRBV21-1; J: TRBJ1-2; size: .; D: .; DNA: TGTGCCAGCAGCAAATATGGGGCAGGGCCATCGGGTGGCTACACCTTC; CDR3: CASSKYGAGPSGGYTF
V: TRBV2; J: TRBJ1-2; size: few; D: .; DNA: TGTGCCAGCAGTGAAAGAGCAGGAAGGGGGTATGGCTACACCTTC; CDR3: CASSERAGRGYGYTF
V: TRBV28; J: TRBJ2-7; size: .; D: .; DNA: TGTGCCAGCAGTTTAGGACATACTTTTTCCCAGTACTTC; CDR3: CASSLGHTFSQYF
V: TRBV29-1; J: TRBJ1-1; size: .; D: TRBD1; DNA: TGCAGCGCAGGACAGGGGACGGGTAGGGCCATGAACACTGAAGCTTTCTTT; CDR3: CSAGQGTGRAMNTEAFF
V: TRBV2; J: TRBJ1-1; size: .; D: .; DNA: TGTGCCAGCAGTTATCTAGAGAACACTGAAGCTTTCTTT; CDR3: CASSYLENTEAFF
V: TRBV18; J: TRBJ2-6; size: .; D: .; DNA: TGTGCCAGCTCACCGCAAAAGGGTGCTGGGGCCAACGTCCTGACTTTC; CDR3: CASSPQKGAGANVLTF
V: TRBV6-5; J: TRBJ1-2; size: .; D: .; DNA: TGTGCCAGCAAGGATCAGGGCAGGCACTATGGCTACACCTTC; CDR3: CASKDQGRHYGYTF
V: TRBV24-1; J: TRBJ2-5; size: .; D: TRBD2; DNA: TGTGCCACCAGCACTAGCGGGAGTTATGAGACCCAGTACTTC; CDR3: CATSTSGSYETQYF
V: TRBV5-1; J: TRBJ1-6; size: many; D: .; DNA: TGCGCCAGCAGTGAGGATACTCAGGGGTATTCACCCCTCCACTTT; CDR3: CASSEDTQGYSPLHF
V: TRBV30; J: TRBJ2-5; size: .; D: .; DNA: TGTGCCTGGTCGCCCAAGGGGGGAGAGACCCAGTACTTC; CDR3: CAWSPKGGETQYF
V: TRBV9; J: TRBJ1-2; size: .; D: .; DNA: TGTGCCAGCAGCGTCCCACAGGTCGGGTACACCTTC; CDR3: CASSVPQVGYTF
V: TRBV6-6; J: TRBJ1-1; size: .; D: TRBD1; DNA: TGTGCCAGTACAGTTATATCAGGGGGTGAAGCTTTCTTT; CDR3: CASTVISGGEAFF
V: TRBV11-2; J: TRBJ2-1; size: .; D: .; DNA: TGTGCCAGCAGCTTCTCGGTGGGGTATATTGAGCAGTTCTTC; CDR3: CASSFSVGYIEQFF
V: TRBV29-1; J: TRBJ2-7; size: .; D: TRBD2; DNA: TGCAGCGTTTGTCCTCTGGCCGGGGGGGAGCAGTACTTC; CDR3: CSVCPLAGGEQYF
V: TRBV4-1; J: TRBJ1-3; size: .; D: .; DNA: TGCGCCAGCAGCCAGGGGGTTAACTCTGGAAACACCATATATTTT; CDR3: CASSQGVNSGNTIYF
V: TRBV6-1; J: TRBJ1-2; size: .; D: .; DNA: TGTGCCAGCAGTGAAGTGGGGGCAGGGTTTTTTAACTATGGCTACACCTTC; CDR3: CASSEVGAGFFNYGYTF
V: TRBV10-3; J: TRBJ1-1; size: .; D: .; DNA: TGTGCCATCAGTGAGGGCGGGCCGGGCTTCACTGAAGCTTTCTTT; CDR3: CAISEGGPGFTEAFF
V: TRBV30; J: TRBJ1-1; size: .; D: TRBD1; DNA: TGTGCCTGGAGCGACACCGGGACAGGGAGCACTGAAGCTTTCTTT; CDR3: CAWSDTGTGSTEAFF
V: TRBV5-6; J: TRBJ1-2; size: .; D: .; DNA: TGTGCCAGCAGCTTGGGAGGGTCTTATGGCTACATCTTC; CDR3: CASSLGGSYGYIF
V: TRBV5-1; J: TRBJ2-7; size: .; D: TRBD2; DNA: TGCGCCAGCAGCTTGAGGCTAGCGGGAGGGTCTACCTACGAGCAGTACTTC; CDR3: CASSLRLAGGSTYEQYF
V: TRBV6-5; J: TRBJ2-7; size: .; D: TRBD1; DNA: TGTGCCAGCACCCGCGATGTACAGGGGATCTACGAGCAGTACTTC; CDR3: CASTRDVQGIYEQYF
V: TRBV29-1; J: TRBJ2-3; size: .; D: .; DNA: TGCAGCGCTGGGACCACAGATACGCAGTATTTT; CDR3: CSAGTTDTQYF
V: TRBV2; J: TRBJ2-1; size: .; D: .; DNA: TGTGCCAGCATGATAGTACCGGGACCAGAAAGTGAGCAGTTCTTC; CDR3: CASMIVPGPESEQFF
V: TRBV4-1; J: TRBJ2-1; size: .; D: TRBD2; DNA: TGCGCCAGCAGCCATCCCGGCGGGGGGTACAATGAGCAGTTCTTC; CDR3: CASSHPGGGYNEQFF
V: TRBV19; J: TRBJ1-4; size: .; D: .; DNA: TGTGCCAGTAGACAATACTCAACTGCAACTAATGAAAAACTGTTTTTT; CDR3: CASRQYSTATNEKLFF